This T cell receptor (beta chain) was sequenced during a study of cytomegalovirus exposure and HLA in healthy donors. Study observations and caveats: Most TCR beta V segments were productive about 87% or about 30% of the time in an earlier analysis. Immune exposure was documented only through CMV serostatus. For TCR beta chains, V- and J-gene trimming was later linked to a missense DCLRE1C variant.

For this clone: Its antigen is not known.

The PCR was carried out with 60 Vbeta primers and 13 Jbeta primers. Sequencing was performed with immunoSEQ multiplex PCR; in TCRdb, only in-frame clones are kept and a portion is missing. This table holds approximately 51,000 clones, about four fifths found once. V lost 8 bases and J 4 bases, leaving 10 bases between the germline ends. CDR3 length equals 11 residues. Germline assignment: CDR1 DFQATT and CDR2 SNEGSKA (reference sequence). The genes are TRBV20-1 and TRBJ2-3; D is uncertain. Specimen: PBMCs. This receptor was obtained from a boy between 5 and 17 years old in good health and CMV-seropositive. This CDR3 reads CSPGAPDTQYF. The CDR3 DNA reads as TGCAGTCCCGGTGCCCCAGATACGCAGTATTTT.